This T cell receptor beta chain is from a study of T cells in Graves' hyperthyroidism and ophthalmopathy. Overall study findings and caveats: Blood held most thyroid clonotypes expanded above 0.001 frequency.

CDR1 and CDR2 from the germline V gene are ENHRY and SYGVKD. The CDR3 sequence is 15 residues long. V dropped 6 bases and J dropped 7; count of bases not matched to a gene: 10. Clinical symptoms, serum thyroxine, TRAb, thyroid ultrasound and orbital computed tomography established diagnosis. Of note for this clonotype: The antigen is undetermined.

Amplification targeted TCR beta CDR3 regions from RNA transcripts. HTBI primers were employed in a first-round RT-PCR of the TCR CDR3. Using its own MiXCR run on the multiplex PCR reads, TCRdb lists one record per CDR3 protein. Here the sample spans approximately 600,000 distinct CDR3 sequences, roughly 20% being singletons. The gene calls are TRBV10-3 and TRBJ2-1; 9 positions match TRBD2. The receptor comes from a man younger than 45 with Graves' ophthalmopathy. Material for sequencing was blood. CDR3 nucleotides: TGTGCCATCAGAGGGTTACAGCGGGAGGATAATGAGCAGTTCTTC. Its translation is CAIRGLQREDNEQFF.